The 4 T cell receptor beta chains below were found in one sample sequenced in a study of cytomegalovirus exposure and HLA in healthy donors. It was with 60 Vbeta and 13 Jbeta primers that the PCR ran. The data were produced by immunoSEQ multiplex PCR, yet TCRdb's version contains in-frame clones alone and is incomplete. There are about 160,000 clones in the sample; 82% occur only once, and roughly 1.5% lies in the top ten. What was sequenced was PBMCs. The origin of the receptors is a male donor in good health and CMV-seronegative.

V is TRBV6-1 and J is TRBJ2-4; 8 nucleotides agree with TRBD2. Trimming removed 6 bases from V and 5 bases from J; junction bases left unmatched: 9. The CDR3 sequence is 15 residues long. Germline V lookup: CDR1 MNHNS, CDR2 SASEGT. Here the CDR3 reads CASRSPGTSQNIQYF. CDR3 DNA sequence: TGTGCCAGCAGATCACCCGGGACTAGTCAAAACATTCAGTACTTC.

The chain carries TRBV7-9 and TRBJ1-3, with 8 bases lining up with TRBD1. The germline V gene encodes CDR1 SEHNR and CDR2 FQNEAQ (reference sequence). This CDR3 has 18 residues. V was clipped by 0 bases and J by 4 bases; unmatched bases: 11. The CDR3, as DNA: TGTGCCAGCAGCTTAGCGCCGGCAGGGGGCCAGGACGGAAACACCATATATTTT. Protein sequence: CASSLAPAGGQDGNTIYF.

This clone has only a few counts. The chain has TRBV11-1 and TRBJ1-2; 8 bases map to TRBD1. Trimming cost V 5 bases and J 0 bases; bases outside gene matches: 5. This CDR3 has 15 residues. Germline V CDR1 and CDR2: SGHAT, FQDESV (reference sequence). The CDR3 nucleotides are TGTGCCAGCAGCGACAGGGGACTACCTAACTATGGCTACACCTTC. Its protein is CASSDRGLPNYGYTF.

The CDR3 protein is CASSLERRGSSYNEQFF. As DNA, the CDR3 is TGTGCCAGCAGCTTAGAACGGCGGGGGAGCTCCTACAATGAGCAGTTCTTC. The chain combines TRBV7-8 with TRBJ2-1; 7 nucleotides line up with TRBD2. With V trimmed by 1 base and J by 0 bases, 6 bases remained unmatched. This CDR3 contains 17 residues. The germline V gene has CDR1 SGHVS and CDR2 FQNEAQ.